Shown below are 21 T cell receptor beta chains from a single sample sequenced in a study of T cell repertoires in cytomegalovirus infection. Via MiXCR, TCRdb re-called the reads, giving one row per CDR3 protein. The sample yields around 450,000 distinct CDR3 sequences, under 40% seen once. Sequencing used PBMCs. These receptors were taken from a human donor in good health (CMV status not recorded). Some clones in this sample may be carry-over from other donors' samples.

This chain uses TRBV9 with TRBJ1-1; 8 bases align to TRBD1. With 3 bases clipped from V and 1 base from J, the junction kept 2 bases outside the gene matches. CDR1 SGDLS and CDR2 YYNGEE come from the germline V gene. The CDR3 length is 14 residues. CDR3 nucleotides: TGTGCCAGCAGCGGACAGGGGTCGAACACTGAAGCTTTCTTT. Translation: CASSGQGSNTEAFF.

This clonotype was counted many times. The chain carries TRBV7-2 and TRBJ2-1; D perhaps matches TRBD1 (7 bases). The CDR3 extends over 16 amino acids. Germline values: CDR1 SGHTA, CDR2 FQGNSA. Trimming cost V 1 base and J 4 bases, with 14 bases left between them. The CDR3 DNA reads TGTGCCAGCAGCTTAGACTCAGGGGGGCGATACAATGAGCAGTTCTTC. It translates to CASSLDSGGRYNEQFF.

The chain links TRBV25-1 to TRBJ2-7; either TRBD1 or TRBD2 may fit D (6 bases each). This CDR3 has 15 amino acids. Trimming pared 1 base from V and 0 bases from J, leaving 10 bases between. CDR1 and CDR2 (germline): MGHDK, SYGVNS. Here the CDR3 DNA reads TGTGCCAGCAGTGAATCGGGGGCGGACTCCTACGAGCAGTACTTC. Protein: CASSESGADSYEQYF.

CDR3 residues: CASSQSLILAGGEYNEQFF. CDR3 DNA sequence: TGTGCCAGCAGCCAATCTCTTATCCTAGCGGGGGGGGAATACAATGAGCAGTTCTTC. The genes are TRBV3-1 and TRBJ2-1; the match to TRBD2 covers 12 bases. This CDR3 is 19 amino acids long. Germline V lookup: CDR1 LGHDT, CDR2 YNNKEL (reference sequence). V lost 2 bases to trimming and J lost 4 bases; unmatched junction nucleotides: 12.

The V call is TRBV2, the J call TRBJ1-3; perhaps TRBD1 as D (6 bases). Germline loops: CDR1 SNHLY, CDR2 FYNNEI. There are 15 residues in the CDR3. Trimming removed 8 bases from V and 1 base from J, with 15 bases in between. The CDR3 DNA reads TGTGCCAGCTCCAGCCACAGGGCTTCTGGAAACACCATATATTTT. It specifies CASSSHRASGNTIYF.

This clonotype has just a few counts. Here the CDR3 reads CASSLDRGLAGELFF. CDR3 in DNA: TGTGCCAGCAGCTTAGACAGGGGGCTGGCCGGGGAGCTGTTTTTT. This sequence joins TRBV7-2 and TRBJ2-2; TRBD1 matches 9 bases. This CDR3 is built from 15 residues. Germline-derived CDR1 and CDR2 are SGHTA and FQGNSA. Trimming at V came to 1 base and at J to 6 bases, leaving 3 bases not matched to a gene.

This clonotype occurred a few times. This chain uses TRBV6-2 or TRBV6-3 with TRBJ2-5; no clear D gene. The germline CDR1 and CDR2 sequences are MNHEY and SVGEGT. This CDR3 comprises 14 residues. Between the trimmed V and J ends, which lost 6 bases and 9 bases, there was a span of 20 bases. The CDR3 sequence is CASREDGPSVAQYF. The CDR3, as DNA: TGTGCCAGCAGAGAGGACGGGCCTTCGGTGGCCCAGTACTTC.

Comments on this clonotype: Lacking the conserved final phenylalanine or tryptophan, this CDR3 likely reflects a read error. CDR3 sequence: CSARDGRRGAGETQYL. Written as DNA, the CDR3 is TGCAGTGCTAGAGATGGGCGTAGGGGGGCGGGAGAGACCCAGTACTTA. The rearrangement links TRBV20-1 to TRBJ2-5, with D perhaps given as TRBD1 or TRBD2 (6 bases each). V was shortened by 0 bases and J by 4 bases, with 18 bases between the two germline ends. Per germline, CDR1 DFQATT and CDR2 SNEGSKA (reference sequence). The CDR3 loop spans 16 amino acids.

V usage is TRBV4-1 and J usage is TRBJ2-7; 9 nucleotides agree with TRBD1. The junction had 6 bases not matched to a gene; V was cut back by 3 bases and J by 6 bases. Per the germline V gene, CDR1 is MGHRA and CDR2 is YSYEKL. CDR3 length: 14 residues. The CDR3 coding sequence is TGCGCCAGCAGCCAGACCGGGACAGGGACCGAGCAGTACTTC. This codes for CASSQTGTGTEQYF.

Points on this clonotype: A much larger clonotype is one base distant, so this may be a read error. This chain uses TRBV25-1 with TRBJ1-2, with D possibly matching TRBD1 (5 bases). The CDR3 is 11 residues long. Germline V gene sequence: CDR1 MGHDK, CDR2 SYGVNS. With 5 bases removed from V and 5 bases from J, the gap between germline ends came to 6 bases. CDR3 sequence (DNA): TGTGCCAGCAGTAAGGGGTATGGCTACACCTTC. Translated: CASSKGYGYTF.

The CDR3 sequence is CASRTEGVNSPLHF. The DNA of the CDR3 is TGTGCCAGCAGGACCGAGGGGGTGAATTCACCCCTCCACTTT. The rearrangement uses TRBV27 and TRBJ1-6, with a possible D match to TRBD1 (6 bases). This CDR3 is 14 amino acids long. The V gene lost 6 bases and the J gene lost 7 bases, with 13 bases spanning the gap. Germline CDR1 is MNHEY and CDR2 is SMNVEV (reference sequence).

This clonotype was recorded a few times. The V call is TRBV28, the J call TRBJ2-1; TRBD1 is a possible D gene (6 bases). This CDR3 is built from 14 residues. CDR1 is MDHEN and CDR2 is SYDVKM in the germline V gene. V dropped 6 bases and J dropped 5 bases, with 14 bases sitting between them. Written as DNA, the CDR3 is TGTGCCAGCAGCCCCGCCAGGGGCAACAATGAGCAGTTCTTC. It translates to CASSPARGNNEQFF.

The chain joins TRBV9 to TRBJ1-5; D is ambiguous. This CDR3 is built from 13 residues. Looked up from germline, CDR1 is SGDLS and CDR2 is YYNGEE. V lost 0 bases to trimming and J lost 8 bases, with 9 bases between them. CDR3 loop: CASSVVGFKPQHF. The CDR3 DNA reads as TGTGCCAGCAGCGTAGTGGGGTTCAAGCCCCAGCATTTT.

There are a few counts of this clonotype. This rearrangement joins TRBV7-9 to TRBJ1-1; no definite D call. V lost 7 bases and J lost 8, with 17 bases in between. The CDR3 has 13 amino acids. Germline CDR1 is SEHNR and CDR2 is FQNEAQ (reference sequence). The CDR3 DNA reads TGTGCCAGCACCCTAGACGGGGTCGGGGAAGCTTTCTTT. As protein: CASTLDGVGEAFF.

Comments on this clonotype: A read error may be the cause here, since a much bigger clone is one base away. The chain couples TRBV7-2 to TRBJ2-5; D may correspond to TRBD1 or TRBD2 (5 bases each). The CDR3 has 15 residues. Germline V gene lookup returns CDR1 SGHTA and CDR2 FQGNSA. The CDR3 DNA is TGTGCCAGCAGCGCACGTTCTGGGACGAAAGAGACCCATTACTTC. Translated: CASSARSGTKETHYF. The entire variable domain, with the rest obtained from reference TRBV7-2 and TRBJ2-5, is as follows: GAGVSQSPSNKVTEKGKDVELRCDPISGHTALYWYRQSLGQGLEFLIYFQGNSAPDKSGLPSDRFSAERTGGSVSTLTIQRTQQEDSAVYLCASSARSGTKETHYFGPGTRLLVL.

This clonotype was seen only a few times. The chain links TRBV6-8 to TRBJ2-7; D uncertain. V lost 6 bases and J 6 bases, leaving 15 bases between the germline ends. CDR3 size: 13 residues. Germline CDR1 and CDR2: MNHGY and SAAAGT. The chain's CDR3 is CASSYRVRFEQYF. The CDR3 DNA is TGTGCCAGCAGCTACCGAGTCAGGTTCGAGCAGTACTTC.

This clonotype showed up many times. CDR3 protein: CASSSKETQYF. The CDR3 region has the DNA TGTGCCAGCAGCTCCAAAGAGACCCAGTACTTC. The chain has TRBV7-2 and TRBJ2-5; D is ambiguous. There are 11 residues in the CDR3. Germline CDR1 reads SGHTA; CDR2 reads FQGNSA. V lost 4 bases and J lost 3, with 3 bases in between.

As to this clonotype: At one end, the junction sequence differs from germline, possibly due to a read error. The chain links TRBV4-1 to TRBJ2-2; no definite D call. The CDR3 length is 16 residues. The V gene's germline CDR1 is MGHRA and CDR2 YSYEKL. DNA of the CDR3: TGCGCCAGCAGCCAACCATTCCTACAGTACACCCGGGAGCTGTTTTTT. Residues: CASSQPFLQYTRELFF.

This clonotype appeared a few times. The chain recombines TRBV7-9 with TRBJ1-4; D not resolved. From germline, CDR1 is SEHNR and CDR2 FQNEAQ (reference sequence). V was cut by 2 bases and J by 1 base, with 8 bases left in between. This CDR3 is 15 amino acids long. This CDR3 reads CASSLSRGTNEKLFF. The CDR3 DNA sequence: TGTGCCAGCAGCTTATCTCGGGGAACTAATGAAAAACTGTTTTTT. Using reference TRBV7-9 and TRBJ1-4 for the parts outside the CDR3, the full variable domain is DTGVSQNPRHKITKRGQNVTFRCDPISEHNRLYWYRQTLGQGPEFLTYFQNEAQLEKSRLLSDRFSAERPKGSFSTLEIQRTEQGDSAMYLCASSLSRGTNEKLFFGSGTQLSVL.

The chain couples TRBV7-6 to TRBJ2-7, with 8 bases lining up with TRBD1. The germline CDR1 and CDR2 sequences are SGHVS and FNYEAQ. V trimming: 6 bases; J trimming: 5 bases; junction bases outside the gene matches: 6. The CDR3 spans 13 residues. The DNA for the CDR3 is TGTGCCAGCAGTCTGTTGGACAGGGACGAGCAGTACTTC. Residues: CASSLLDRDEQYF.

The sample holds a few counts of this clonotype. This chain connects TRBV7-2 to TRBJ2-2, with 7 nucleotides matching TRBD1. The CDR3 contains 15 residues. Germline assignment: CDR1 SGHTA and CDR2 FQGNSA. V shed 6 bases and J 3 bases; nucleotides not matched to a gene: 7. The CDR3 nucleotides are TGTGCCAGCAGTCGATTCACAGGGGACACCGGGGAGCTGTTTTTT. Residues: CASSRFTGDTGELFF.